This T cell receptor beta chain stems from a study of T cells in Graves' hyperthyroidism and ophthalmopathy. As for the study in general: Peripheral blood was obtained at initial diagnosis, preceding any treatment. Points from the study as a whole: A model of 13 V-J features distinguished ophthalmopathy from stable hyperthyroidism. Most clonotypes expanded in the thyroid (above 0.001) were also present in blood.

Amplification of TCR beta CDR3 regions was performed using RNA transcripts as template. An initial round of RT-PCR targeting the TCR CDR3 relied on the HTBI primer set. TCRdb re-derived calls from the multiplex PCR reads in MiXCR, one entry per CDR3 protein. The sample comprises hundreds of thousands of distinct CDR3 sequences, around 20% of which are singletons, and 16% rests with the top ten. Trimming took 5 bases from V and 0 from J, leaving 11 bases between them. The CDR3 spans 14 residues. This clonotype was seen repeatedly, ten times or more. Its antigen is still unknown. Blood was sampled at initial diagnosis of hyperthyroidism, prior to onset of any ophthalmopathy symptoms.

This TCR came from a woman in her 50s with Graves' hyperthyroidism that later progressed to Graves' ophthalmopathy. The rearrangement joins TRBV12-3 or TRBV12-4 to TRBJ2-7, with a weak D call TRBD2 (6 bases). Sequencing was performed on blood. The CDR3 sequence is CASSIGGPSYEQYF. The DNA for the CDR3 is TGTGCCAGCAGTATCGGGGGACCCTCCTACGAGCAGTACTTC.